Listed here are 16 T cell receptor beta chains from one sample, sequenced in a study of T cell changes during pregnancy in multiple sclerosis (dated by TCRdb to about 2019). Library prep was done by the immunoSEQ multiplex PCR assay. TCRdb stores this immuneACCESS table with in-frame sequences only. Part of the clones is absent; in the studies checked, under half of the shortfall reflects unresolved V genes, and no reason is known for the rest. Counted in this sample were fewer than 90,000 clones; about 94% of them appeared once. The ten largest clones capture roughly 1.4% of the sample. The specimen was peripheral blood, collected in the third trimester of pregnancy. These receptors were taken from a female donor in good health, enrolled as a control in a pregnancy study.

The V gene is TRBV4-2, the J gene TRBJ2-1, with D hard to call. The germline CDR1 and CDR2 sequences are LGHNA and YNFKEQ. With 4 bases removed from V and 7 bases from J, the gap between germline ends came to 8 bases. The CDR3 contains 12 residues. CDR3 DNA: TGTGCCAGCAGCCTAGTTAATAATGAGCAGTTCTTC. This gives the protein CASSLVNNEQFF.

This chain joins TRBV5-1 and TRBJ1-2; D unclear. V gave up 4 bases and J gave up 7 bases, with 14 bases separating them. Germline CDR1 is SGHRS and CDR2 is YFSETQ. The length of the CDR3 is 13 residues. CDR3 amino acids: CASSLGSDSGYTF. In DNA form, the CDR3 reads TGCGCCAGCAGCCTCGGATCAGACTCTGGCTACACCTTC. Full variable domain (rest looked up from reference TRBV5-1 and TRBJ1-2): KAGVTQTPRYLIKTRGQQVTLSCSPISGHRSVSWYQQTPGQGLQFLFEYFSETQRNKGNFPGRFSGRQFSNSRSEMNVSTLELGDSALYLCASSLGSDSGYTFGSGTRLTVV.

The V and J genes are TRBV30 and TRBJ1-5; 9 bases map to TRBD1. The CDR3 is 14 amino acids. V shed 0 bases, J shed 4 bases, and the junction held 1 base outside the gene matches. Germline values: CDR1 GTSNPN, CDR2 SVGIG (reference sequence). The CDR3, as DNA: TGTGCCTGGAGTGTGGGGACAGGGAATCAGCCCCAGCATTTT. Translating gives CAWSVGTGNQPQHF.

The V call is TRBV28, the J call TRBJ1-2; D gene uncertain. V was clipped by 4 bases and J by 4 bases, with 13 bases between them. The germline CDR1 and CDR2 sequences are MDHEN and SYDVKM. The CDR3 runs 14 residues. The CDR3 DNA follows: TGTGCCAGCAGTTCCGGCCCAGCGCCCTATGGCTACACCTTC. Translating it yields CASSSGPAPYGYTF.

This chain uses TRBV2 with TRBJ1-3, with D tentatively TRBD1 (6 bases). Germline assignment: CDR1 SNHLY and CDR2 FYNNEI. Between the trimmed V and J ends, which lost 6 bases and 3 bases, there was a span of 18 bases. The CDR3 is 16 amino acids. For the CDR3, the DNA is TGTGCCAGCAGGGCAGGGGACGCCACCTTTGGAAACACCATATATTTT. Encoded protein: CASRAGDATFGNTIYF.

The CDR3: CASEGGPYEQYF. The CDR3 nucleotides read TGTGCCAGCGAAGGAGGGCCCTACGAGCAGTACTTC. This sequence joins TRBV7-9 and TRBJ2-7; D is perhaps TRBD2 (6 bases). The germline V gene has CDR1 SEHNR and CDR2 FQNEAQ (reference sequence). The V and J ends lost 8 bases and 2 bases respectively, with 10 bases between them. The CDR3 length is 12 residues.

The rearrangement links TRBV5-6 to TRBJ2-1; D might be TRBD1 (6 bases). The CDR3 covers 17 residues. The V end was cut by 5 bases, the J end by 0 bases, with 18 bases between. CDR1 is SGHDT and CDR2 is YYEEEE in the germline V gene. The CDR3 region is CASSFTGPRSSYNEQFF. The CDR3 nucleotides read TGTGCCAGCAGTTTCACAGGGCCGAGGAGCTCCTACAATGAGCAGTTCTTC.

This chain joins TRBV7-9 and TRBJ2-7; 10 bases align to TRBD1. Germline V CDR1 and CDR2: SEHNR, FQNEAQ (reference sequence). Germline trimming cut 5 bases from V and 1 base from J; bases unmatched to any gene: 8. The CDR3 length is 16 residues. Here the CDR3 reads CASSQDRDRGSYEQYF. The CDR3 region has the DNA TGTGCCAGCAGCCAAGACCGGGACAGGGGTTCCTACGAGCAGTACTTC.

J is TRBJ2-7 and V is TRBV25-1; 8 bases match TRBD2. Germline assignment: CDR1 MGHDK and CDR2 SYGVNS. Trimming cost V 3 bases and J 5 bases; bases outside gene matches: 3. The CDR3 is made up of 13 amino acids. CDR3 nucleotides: TGTGCCAGCAGTGATGGACTAGCTGACGAGCAGTACTTC. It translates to CASSDGLADEQYF.

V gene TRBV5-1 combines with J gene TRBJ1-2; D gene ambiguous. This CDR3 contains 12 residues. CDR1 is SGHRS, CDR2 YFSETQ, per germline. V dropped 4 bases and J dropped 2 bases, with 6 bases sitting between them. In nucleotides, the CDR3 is TGCGCCAGCAGCCCTTCGAACTATGGCTACACCTTC. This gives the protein CASSPSNYGYTF.

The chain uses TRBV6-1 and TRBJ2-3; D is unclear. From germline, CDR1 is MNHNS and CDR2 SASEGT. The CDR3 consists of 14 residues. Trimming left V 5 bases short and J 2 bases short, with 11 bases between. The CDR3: CASSLVPPTDTQYF. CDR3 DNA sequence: TGTGCCAGCAGTCTAGTCCCACCCACAGATACGCAGTATTTT.

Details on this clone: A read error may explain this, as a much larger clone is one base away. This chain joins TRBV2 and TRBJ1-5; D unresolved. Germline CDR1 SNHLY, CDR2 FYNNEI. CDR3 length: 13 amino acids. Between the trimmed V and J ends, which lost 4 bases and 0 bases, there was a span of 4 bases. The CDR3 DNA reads TGTGCCAGCAGTGGAGATAGCAATCAGCCCCAGCATTTT. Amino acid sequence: CASSGDSNQPQHF.

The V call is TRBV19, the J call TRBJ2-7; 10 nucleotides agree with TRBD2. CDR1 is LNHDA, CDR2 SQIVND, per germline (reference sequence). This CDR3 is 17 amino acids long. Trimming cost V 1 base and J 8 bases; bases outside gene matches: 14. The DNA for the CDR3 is TGTGCCAGTAGTATAGGGCTAGCGGGAGATATGGGGACGAAGCAGTACTTC. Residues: CASSIGLAGDMGTKQYF. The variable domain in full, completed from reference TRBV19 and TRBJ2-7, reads DGGITQSPKYLFRKEGQNVTLSCEQNLNHDAMYWYRQDPGQGLRLIYYSQIVNDFQKGDIAEGYSVSREKKESFPLTVTSAQKNPTAFYLCASSIGLAGDMGTKQYFGPGTRLTVT.

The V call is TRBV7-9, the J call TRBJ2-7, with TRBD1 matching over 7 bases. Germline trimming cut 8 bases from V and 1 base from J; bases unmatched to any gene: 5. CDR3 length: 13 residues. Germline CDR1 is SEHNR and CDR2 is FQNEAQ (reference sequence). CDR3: CASGRTGSYEQYF. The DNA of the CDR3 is TGTGCCAGCGGACGGACAGGATCCTACGAGCAGTACTTC.

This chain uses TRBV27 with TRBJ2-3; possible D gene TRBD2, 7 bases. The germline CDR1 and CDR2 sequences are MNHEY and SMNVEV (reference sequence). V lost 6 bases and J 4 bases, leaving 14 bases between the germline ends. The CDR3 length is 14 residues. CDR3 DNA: TGTGCCAGCAGAAGGGGGGGTGAGGCAGATACGCAGTATTTT. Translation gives CASRRGGEADTQYF.

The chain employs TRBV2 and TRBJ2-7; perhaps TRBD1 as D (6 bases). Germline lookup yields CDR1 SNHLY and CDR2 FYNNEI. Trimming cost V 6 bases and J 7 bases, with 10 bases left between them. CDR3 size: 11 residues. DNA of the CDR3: TGTGCCAGCAGAGCAACAGGGGAGCAGTACTTC. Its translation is CASRATGEQYF.